The 3 T cell receptor beta chains given below trace back to one sample, sequenced in a study of blood T cells in healthy people across ages. A second PCR, run for roughly 7 to 12 cycles, used a sample-barcoded 5' primer plus a J-beta primer mix. TCRdb re-called the 5' RACE reads through MiXCR, storing one row per CDR3 protein. The data show about 1.4 million distinct CDR3 sequences, with approximately 63% seen just once and approximately 7% held by the top ten. Sequenced sample: blood. The receptors stem from a man younger than 35 in good health.

The rearrangement joins TRBV6-5 to TRBJ1-1; D call uncertain. Trimming removed 5 bases from V and 11 bases from J, with 12 bases in between. This CDR3 is 11 amino acids long. Germline V gene lookup returns CDR1 MNHEY and CDR2 SVGAGI. The CDR3 region is CASSRGEVAFF. The CDR3 coding sequence is TGTGCCAGCAGTCGCGGGGAGGTTGCTTTCTTT.

This clonotype was observed a few times. The chain couples TRBV27 to TRBJ2-7; the D gene is possibly TRBD2 (5 bases). The CDR3 contains 13 residues. The germline V and J ends were trimmed by 6 bases and 2 bases, with 11 bases remaining between them. From germline, CDR1 is MNHEY and CDR2 SMNVEV (reference sequence). CDR3 residues: CASSSGSTYEQYF. For the CDR3, the DNA is TGTGCCAGCAGCTCGGGGTCCACCTACGAGCAGTACTTC.

This chain links TRBV27 with TRBJ2-2; TRBD1 aligns across 8 bases. CDR1 and CDR2 from the germline V gene are MNHEY and SMNVEV (reference sequence). V lost 5 bases to trimming and J lost 6 bases; unmatched junction nucleotides: 5. The CDR3 is 14 residues long. The CDR3 loop is CASSPTGDPGELFF. CDR3 DNA: TGTGCCAGCAGTCCGACAGGGGATCCCGGGGAGCTGTTTTTT.